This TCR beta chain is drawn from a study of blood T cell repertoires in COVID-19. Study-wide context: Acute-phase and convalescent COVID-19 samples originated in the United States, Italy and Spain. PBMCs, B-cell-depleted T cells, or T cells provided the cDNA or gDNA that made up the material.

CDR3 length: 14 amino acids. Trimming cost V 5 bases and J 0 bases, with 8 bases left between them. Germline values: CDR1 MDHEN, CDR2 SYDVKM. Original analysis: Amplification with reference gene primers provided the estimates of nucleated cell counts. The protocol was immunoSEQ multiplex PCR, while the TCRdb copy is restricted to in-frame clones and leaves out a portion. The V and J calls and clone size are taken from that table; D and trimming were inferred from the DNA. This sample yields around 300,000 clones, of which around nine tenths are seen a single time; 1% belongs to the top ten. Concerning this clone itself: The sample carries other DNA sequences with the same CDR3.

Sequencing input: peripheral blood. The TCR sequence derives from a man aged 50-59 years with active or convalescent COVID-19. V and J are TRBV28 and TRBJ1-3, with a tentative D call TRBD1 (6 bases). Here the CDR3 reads CASSATGSGNTIYF. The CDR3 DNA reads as TGTGCCAGCAGTGCGACAGGCTCTGGAAACACCATATATTTT.